These 2 T cell receptor beta chains share one sample of origin, sequenced in a study of blood T cell repertoires in COVID-19. The assay was immunoSEQ multiplex PCR, and TCRdb's table has in-frame clones only and misses some. The top ten hold 2.5% to 3% of the sample, which has about 260,000 clones, about 87% seen once. The source material was PBMCs or T cells enriched from blood (not recorded which). These receptors were collected from a woman aged 45-60 years who had recovered from COVID-19.

V usage is TRBV7-2 and J usage is TRBJ1-1; no firm D call. Germline lookup yields CDR1 SGHTA and CDR2 FQGNSA. V was trimmed by 1 base and J by 8 bases, leaving 8 bases between them. The CDR3 runs 12 residues. The CDR3 loop reads CASSLVGREAFF. In DNA form, the CDR3 reads TGTGCCAGCAGCTTAGTCGGCAGGGAAGCTTTCTTT.

V is TRBV6-2 or TRBV6-3 and J is TRBJ2-7, with 9 bases matching TRBD2. CDR1 and CDR2 from the germline V gene are MNHEY and SVGEGT. The CDR3 extends over 16 amino acids. With V trimmed by 5 bases and J by 2 bases, 10 bases remained unmatched. CDR3 DNA sequence: TGTGCCAGCAGTAGGGGGACTAGCCGAATTACCTACGAGCAGTACTTC. The encoded protein is CASSRGTSRITYEQYF.